This is a list of T cell receptor beta chains from one sample in a study of T cell responses to AZD1222 COVID-19 vaccine. Sequencing was performed with immunoSEQ multiplex PCR; in TCRdb, only in-frame clones are kept and a portion is missing. This sample yields 60,000 to 85,000 clones, of which 88% are seen a single time; around 4.9% belongs to the top ten. Sample: peripheral blood, taken 28 days after the second dose of the MenACWY control vaccine. The receptor set was obtained from an adult who received the MenACWY meningococcal vaccine as a control. The CDR3 runs from the conserved cysteine through the conserved F or W. Fields, in order: CDR3 DNA, CDR3 protein, clone size, J gene, D gene, V gene. D genes are given only for firm matches. Clone sizes are given selectively: once, few, many, or a class where the clone is expanded.

CDR3nt: TGTGCCAGCAGTTCCGCGGGAGGGGCGCAGGAGACCCAGTACTTC
CDR3aa: CASSSAGGAQETQYF
abundance: -
j_gene: TRBJ2-5
d_gene: TRBD2
v_gene: TRBV28

CDR3nt: TGCGCCAGCACCTCCGGGGGGGCGGGAATCTCCTACGAGCAGTACTTC
CDR3aa: CASTSGGAGISYEQYF
abundance: -
j_gene: TRBJ2-7
d_gene: TRBD2
v_gene: TRBV5-1

CDR3nt: TGTGCCAGCAGTCCCGGACAGGGGAGAGAGCAGTACTTC
CDR3aa: CASSPGQGREQYF
abundance: once
j_gene: TRBJ2-7
d_gene: TRBD1
v_gene: TRBV12-3/TRBV12-4

CDR3nt: TGTGCCAGCAGCCAAGATGGGCGGGTCTGGGAGACCCAGTACTTC
CDR3aa: CASSQDGRVWETQYF
abundance: -
j_gene: TRBJ2-5
d_gene: -
v_gene: TRBV4-2

CDR3nt: TGTGCCAGCAGGGGACAGGGAGGTTCACCCCTCCACTTT
CDR3aa: CASRGQGGSPLHF
abundance: once
j_gene: TRBJ1-6
d_gene: TRBD1
v_gene: TRBV2

CDR3nt: TGTGCCAGTGGAGGGACAGGACAAGAGACCCAGTACTTC
CDR3aa: CASGGTGQETQYF
abundance: -
j_gene: TRBJ2-5
d_gene: TRBD1
v_gene: TRBV19

CDR3nt: TGTGCCAGCAGTTTATTAGGGGCCGAGCAGTACTTC
CDR3aa: CASSLLGAEQYF
abundance: -
j_gene: TRBJ2-7
d_gene: -
v_gene: TRBV27

CDR3nt: TGTGCCAGCAGTGCGCAGGTTAACACTGAAGCTTTCTTT
CDR3aa: CASSAQVNTEAFF
abundance: once
j_gene: TRBJ1-1
d_gene: -
v_gene: TRBV2

CDR3nt: TGTGCCAGCAGTGCGACCGGGACAGGAGTCTCTGGGGCCAACGTCCTGACTTTC
CDR3aa: CASSATGTGVSGANVLTF
abundance: -
j_gene: TRBJ2-6
d_gene: TRBD1
v_gene: TRBV25-1

CDR3nt: TGTGCCAGCAGTTACTCATCGGAGGGGTCCTACGAGCAGTACTTC
CDR3aa: CASSYSSEGSYEQYF
abundance: medium-sized
j_gene: TRBJ2-7
d_gene: -
v_gene: TRBV6-5

CDR3nt: TGTGCCATCCGACAGGGAGGGGGAGAGACCCAGTACTTC
CDR3aa: CAIRQGGGETQYF
abundance: -
j_gene: TRBJ2-5
d_gene: -
v_gene: TRBV28

CDR3nt: TGTGCCAGCAGCTTAGATCTTGGGACAGGGGCTGGCGGGGTGGCACCCCTCCACTTT
CDR3aa: CASSLDLGTGAGGVAPLHF
abundance: -
j_gene: TRBJ1-6
d_gene: TRBD1
v_gene: TRBV11-3

CDR3nt: TGTGCCAGCAGTCTAACGGTAAACTATGGCTACACCTTC
CDR3aa: CASSLTVNYGYTF
abundance: -
j_gene: TRBJ1-2
d_gene: -
v_gene: TRBV6-5

CDR3nt: TGTGCCTGGGTCCCCCCCACTAGCGAGGGTTACGAGCAGTACTTC
CDR3aa: CAWVPPTSEGYEQYF
abundance: -
j_gene: TRBJ2-7
d_gene: TRBD2
v_gene: TRBV30

CDR3nt: TGCGCCAGCAGCCAAGATTGGGTGTCCGGGCAGCCCCAGCATTTT
CDR3aa: CASSQDWVSGQPQHF
abundance: -
j_gene: TRBJ1-5
d_gene: -
v_gene: TRBV4-3

CDR3nt: TGTGCCAGTCGGGCGGCAAATCAGCCCCAGCATTTT
CDR3aa: CASRAANQPQHF
abundance: -
j_gene: TRBJ1-5
d_gene: -
v_gene: TRBV28

CDR3nt: TGTGCCAGCAACGCCGAAGTACTGGCCGGGTATGGCTACACCTTC
CDR3aa: CASNAEVLAGYGYTF
abundance: -
j_gene: TRBJ1-2
d_gene: -
v_gene: TRBV19

CDR3nt: TGCGCCAGCAGCTCCGCTAGGGGCACAGATACGCAGTATTTT
CDR3aa: CASSSARGTDTQYF
abundance: -
j_gene: TRBJ2-3
d_gene: -
v_gene: TRBV4-1

CDR3nt: TGCAGTGCTAGAGTTACAGGTCTGACGCATTTT
CDR3aa: CSARVTGLTHF
abundance: -
j_gene: TRBJ1-5
d_gene: -
v_gene: TRBV20-1

CDR3nt: TGTGCCAGCAGCCAAGATCTAAATGGTTTTCCCCAGCATTTT
CDR3aa: CASSQDLNGFPQHF
abundance: -
j_gene: TRBJ1-5
d_gene: -
v_gene: TRBV3-1/TRBV3-2

CDR3nt: TGTGCCAGCAGTTTATCTTGGCTAGCGGGTGGCTACGAGCAGTACTTC
CDR3aa: CASSLSWLAGGYEQYF
abundance: few
j_gene: TRBJ2-7
d_gene: TRBD2
v_gene: TRBV28

CDR3nt: TGTGCCAGCAGCTTAGCGGGGGCCAACTCCTACGAGCAGTACTTC
CDR3aa: CASSLAGANSYEQYF
abundance: -
j_gene: TRBJ2-7
d_gene: -
v_gene: TRBV7-9

CDR3nt: TGTGCCAGCAGCTTCTCGGATGTCGAGGGGAACACTGAAGCTTTCTTT
CDR3aa: CASSFSDVEGNTEAFF
abundance: -
j_gene: TRBJ1-1
d_gene: -
v_gene: TRBV7-6

CDR3nt: TGTGCCAGCAGCTCAGGACAGTGGGACTATGGCTACACCTTC
CDR3aa: CASSSGQWDYGYTF
abundance: -
j_gene: TRBJ1-2
d_gene: -
v_gene: TRBV7-2

CDR3nt: TGTGCCACAGGTGACCTTACTGAAGCTTTCTTT
CDR3aa: CATGDLTEAFF
abundance: -
j_gene: TRBJ1-1
d_gene: -
v_gene: TRBV19

CDR3nt: TGTGCTAGTGGTTGGGGCAGGACTGAAGCTTTCTTT
CDR3aa: CASGWGRTEAFF
abundance: -
j_gene: TRBJ1-1
d_gene: -
v_gene: TRBV12-5

CDR3nt: TGTGCCTGGAGACCGGGCACTTACAATGAGCAGTTCTTC
CDR3aa: CAWRPGTYNEQFF
abundance: once
j_gene: TRBJ2-1
d_gene: -
v_gene: TRBV30

CDR3nt: TGTGCCAGCAGCGAAGGACTAGCGGGCTCTGGGGAGCTGTTTTTT
CDR3aa: CASSEGLAGSGELFF
abundance: -
j_gene: TRBJ2-2
d_gene: TRBD2
v_gene: TRBV9

CDR3nt: TGTGCCAGCAGCTTGGAGTTGAGTCAAGAGACCCAGTACTTC
CDR3aa: CASSLELSQETQYF
abundance: -
j_gene: TRBJ2-5
d_gene: -
v_gene: TRBV5-4

CDR3nt: TGTGCCAGCAGTCCGGGACAGGGGAAGTTATGGTTGCGGAGCAATCAGCCCCAGCATTTT
CDR3aa: CASSPGQGKLWLRSNQPQHF
abundance: once
j_gene: TRBJ1-5
d_gene: TRBD1
v_gene: TRBV6-2/TRBV6-3

CDR3nt: TGCGCCAGCAGCCAAGACAGGAACGATTCACCCCTCCACTTT
CDR3aa: CASSQDRNDSPLHF
abundance: -
j_gene: TRBJ1-6
d_gene: -
v_gene: TRBV4-3

CDR3nt: TGTGCCAGCAGTCCCTATAACACCATATATTTT
CDR3aa: CASSPYNTIYF
abundance: -
j_gene: TRBJ1-3
d_gene: -
v_gene: TRBV7-2

CDR3nt: TGTGCCAGCAGCCTCGGGGAGGTACGGTACTATGGCTACACCTTC
CDR3aa: CASSLGEVRYYGYTF
abundance: -
j_gene: TRBJ1-2
d_gene: -
v_gene: TRBV5-6

CDR3nt: TGTGCCAGCAGCCGCCGGGACCCGGTAGAGCAGTACTTC
CDR3aa: CASSRRDPVEQYF
abundance: -
j_gene: TRBJ2-7
d_gene: -
v_gene: TRBV12-3/TRBV12-4

CDR3nt: TGTGCCAGCAGTGCCGACAGTACGACTCAGCCCCAGCATTTT
CDR3aa: CASSADSTTQPQHF
abundance: -
j_gene: TRBJ1-5
d_gene: -
v_gene: TRBV28

CDR3nt: TGTGCCAGCAGTCCACAGGGGAACACTGAAGCTTTCTTT
CDR3aa: CASSPQGNTEAFF
abundance: -
j_gene: TRBJ1-1
d_gene: -
v_gene: TRBV6-5

CDR3nt: TGTGCCAGTAGCCCAAGTGCTGATCAGCCCCAGCATTTT
CDR3aa: CASSPSADQPQHF
abundance: -
j_gene: TRBJ1-5
d_gene: -
v_gene: TRBV19

CDR3nt: TGTGCCAGTAGTATGGGACAGGGAGGTGAAAAACTGTTTTTT
CDR3aa: CASSMGQGGEKLFF
abundance: -
j_gene: TRBJ1-4
d_gene: TRBD1
v_gene: TRBV19

CDR3nt: TGTGCCAGCAGCTCCCCGTGGGACGAGCAGTACTTC
CDR3aa: CASSSPWDEQYF
abundance: -
j_gene: TRBJ2-7
d_gene: -
v_gene: TRBV7-2

CDR3nt: TGTGCCATCAGTGACCTGACGGGTAAATTGCCTGAAGCTTTCTTT
CDR3aa: CAISDLTGKLPEAFF
abundance: once
j_gene: TRBJ1-1
d_gene: -
v_gene: TRBV10-3

CDR3nt: TGTGCCACCGGGACAGGGACGACAGATACGCAGTATTTT
CDR3aa: CATGTGTTDTQYF
abundance: -
j_gene: TRBJ2-3
d_gene: TRBD1
v_gene: TRBV19

CDR3nt: TGCAGTGCTAGTGGTGGGAGGGACCGGTACGAGCAGTACTTC
CDR3aa: CSASGGRDRYEQYF
abundance: -
j_gene: TRBJ2-7
d_gene: TRBD2
v_gene: TRBV20-1

CDR3nt: TGTGCCAGCAGGTCGGGACAGGGGAATGAGCAGTTCTTC
CDR3aa: CASRSGQGNEQFF
abundance: -
j_gene: TRBJ2-1
d_gene: TRBD1
v_gene: TRBV6-5

CDR3nt: TGCAGTGCTAGTTCGACTAGCGGGGGCATGGGAGATACGCAGTATTTT
CDR3aa: CSASSTSGGMGDTQYF
abundance: -
j_gene: TRBJ2-3
d_gene: TRBD2
v_gene: TRBV20-1

CDR3nt: TGTGCCAGCAGGCGGGACAGAACTATCTATGGCTACACCTTC
CDR3aa: CASRRDRTIYGYTF
abundance: -
j_gene: TRBJ1-2
d_gene: TRBD1
v_gene: TRBV7-2

CDR3nt: TGTGCCAGCAGCCCCACATCAGGGTGGGAAAAACTGTTTTTT
CDR3aa: CASSPTSGWEKLFF
abundance: -
j_gene: TRBJ1-4
d_gene: -
v_gene: TRBV3-1/TRBV3-2

CDR3nt: TGTGCCAGCAGCCTCGGGACAGGCTCCTACGAGCAGTACTTC
CDR3aa: CASSLGTGSYEQYF
abundance: -
j_gene: TRBJ2-7
d_gene: TRBD1
v_gene: TRBV7-2

CDR3nt: TGTGCCAGCTCACCCTCACAGGGGGGGGTCACTGAAGCTTTCTTT
CDR3aa: CASSPSQGGVTEAFF
abundance: once
j_gene: TRBJ1-1
d_gene: TRBD1
v_gene: TRBV18

CDR3nt: TGTGCCTCTACCTACAGGTTCACAGATACGCAGTATTTT
CDR3aa: CASTYRFTDTQYF
abundance: few
j_gene: TRBJ2-3
d_gene: -
v_gene: TRBV30